Listed below are T cell receptor beta chains from one sample, sequenced in a study of beta chain features in type 1 diabetes. Profiling relied on immunoSEQ multiplex PCR, and the TCRdb table lists in-frame clones only, not all of them. The data hold about 140,000 clones, with 9% to 10% observed a single time. The sequencing input was central memory CD4+ T cells from blood. All receptors derive from a woman between 40 and 55 years old in good health. Both conserved end residues are part of each CDR3. The order of the fields is CDR3 protein, CDR3 DNA, J gene, V gene, clone size, D gene. A D gene is named only where the DNA matches it firmly. Rows give clone size only sometimes, using once, few, many, or a class for an expanded clone.

CDR3aa: CASSLDYRDLYNSPLHF
CDR3nt: TGTGCCAGCAGCTTAGATTACAGGGACCTCTATAATTCACCCCTCCACTTT
j_gene: TRBJ1-6
v_gene: TRBV11-2
abundance: NA
d_gene: NA

CDR3aa: CASSLLAGGDVGEQFF
CDR3nt: TGCGCCAGCAGCTTACTAGCGGGGGGGGATGTAGGTGAGCAGTTCTTC
j_gene: TRBJ2-1
v_gene: TRBV5-1
abundance: few
d_gene: TRBD2

CDR3aa: CASSFGETQYF
CDR3nt: TGTGCCAGCAGTTTCGGAGAGACCCAGTACTTC
j_gene: TRBJ2-5
v_gene: TRBV28
abundance: few
d_gene: NA

CDR3aa: CASRTPGTIDKQFF
CDR3nt: TGTGCCAGCAGAACCCCCGGGACAATAGATAAGCAGTTCTTC
j_gene: TRBJ2-1
v_gene: TRBV6-5
abundance: few
d_gene: NA

CDR3aa: CASSLGQVNYGYTF
CDR3nt: TGTGCCAGCAGCTTGGGGCAGGTTAACTATGGCTACACCTTC
j_gene: TRBJ1-2
v_gene: TRBV7-9
abundance: many
d_gene: NA

CDR3aa: CASSLVLNTEAFF
CDR3nt: TGTGCCAGCAGCTTAGTCTTGAACACTGAAGCTTTCTTT
j_gene: TRBJ1-1
v_gene: TRBV7-6
abundance: few
d_gene: NA

CDR3aa: CAIERGGSNNEQFF
CDR3nt: TGTGCCATTGAGCGTGGGGGGTCCAACAATGAGCAGTTCTTC
j_gene: TRBJ2-1
v_gene: TRBV10-3
abundance: NA
d_gene: NA

CDR3aa: CASTMSAGQRNGYTF
CDR3nt: TGTGCCAGTACGATGTCGGCTGGACAGCGTAATGGCTACACCTTC
j_gene: TRBJ1-2
v_gene: TRBV19
abundance: NA
d_gene: NA

CDR3aa: CASSEGRGNYGYTF
CDR3nt: TGTGCCAGCAGTGAAGGCAGGGGCAACTATGGCTACACCTTC
j_gene: TRBJ1-2
v_gene: TRBV6-1
abundance: few
d_gene: NA

CDR3aa: CASSPVTSGGANEQFF
CDR3nt: TGTGCCAGCTCACCCGTGACTAGCGGGGGGGCCAATGAGCAGTTCTTC
j_gene: TRBJ2-1
v_gene: TRBV18
abundance: few
d_gene: TRBD2

CDR3aa: CASSLVQTSADTQYF
CDR3nt: TGTGCCAGCAGCTTAGTTCAGACTAGTGCAGATACGCAGTATTTT
j_gene: TRBJ2-3
v_gene: TRBV11-2
abundance: NA
d_gene: NA

CDR3aa: CASSQEGTGTPDTQYF
CDR3nt: TGTGCCAGCAGCCAAGAAGGGACAGGGACCCCCGATACGCAGTATTTT
j_gene: TRBJ2-3
v_gene: TRBV4-2
abundance: few
d_gene: TRBD1

CDR3aa: CASSPGGRPPAQHF
CDR3nt: TGTGCCAGCAGCCCGGGCGGGCGGCCCCCGGCCCAGCATTTT
j_gene: TRBJ1-5
v_gene: TRBV7-2
abundance: NA
d_gene: NA

CDR3aa: CASSPGPGQETYEQYF
CDR3nt: TGCGCCAGCAGCCCGGGTCCGGGACAGGAGACCTACGAGCAGTACTTC
j_gene: TRBJ2-7
v_gene: TRBV5-1
abundance: NA
d_gene: TRBD1

CDR3aa: CASSQASSGGPYEQYF
CDR3nt: TGCGCCAGCAGCCAAGCGTCTAGCGGGGGACCCTACGAGCAGTACTTC
j_gene: TRBJ2-7
v_gene: TRBV4-1
abundance: many
d_gene: TRBD2

CDR3aa: CASSAGGLAGGQETQYF
CDR3nt: TGCGCCAGCAGCGCGGGGGGACTAGCGGGAGGCCAAGAGACCCAGTACTTC
j_gene: TRBJ2-5
v_gene: TRBV5-1
abundance: NA
d_gene: TRBD2

CDR3aa: CASSLGQGALSGANVLTF
CDR3nt: TGTGCCAGCAGCTTAGGACAGGGGGCTCTCTCTGGGGCCAACGTCCTGACTTTC
j_gene: TRBJ2-6
v_gene: TRBV7-2
abundance: few
d_gene: TRBD1

CDR3aa: CASSVGGGLRHEQFF
CDR3nt: TGTGCCAGCAGTGTCGGGGGGGGGCTTCGGCATGAGCAGTTCTTC
j_gene: TRBJ2-1
v_gene: TRBV13
abundance: few
d_gene: TRBD2

CDR3aa: CASSYPPRLAGGRNEQFF
CDR3nt: TGTGCCAGCAGCTACCCGCCCCGACTAGCGGGGGGGCGTAATGAGCAGTTCTTC
j_gene: TRBJ2-1
v_gene: TRBV7-9
abundance: many
d_gene: TRBD2

CDR3aa: CASSLDRDGRTFF
CDR3nt: TGCGCCAGCAGCTTGGACAGGGACGGAAGAACTTTCTTT
j_gene: TRBJ1-1
v_gene: TRBV5-1
abundance: NA
d_gene: NA

CDR3aa: CAISENPVDRSQPQHF
CDR3nt: TGTGCCATCAGTGAGAACCCGGTAGACAGGTCACAGCCCCAGCATTTT
j_gene: TRBJ1-5
v_gene: TRBV10-3
abundance: NA
d_gene: NA

CDR3aa: CASSTKASGVGEQFF
CDR3nt: TGTGCCAGCAGCACAAAGGCTAGCGGGGTTGGTGAGCAGTTCTTC
j_gene: TRBJ2-1
v_gene: TRBV7-2
abundance: few
d_gene: TRBD2

CDR3aa: CASSPSVAGDNNEQFF
CDR3nt: TGTGCCAGCAGCCCCTCGGTGGCGGGGGATAACAATGAGCAGTTCTTC
j_gene: TRBJ2-1
v_gene: TRBV7-9
abundance: NA
d_gene: TRBD2

CDR3aa: CASSIRETEAFF
CDR3nt: TGTGCCAGCAGCATTCGAGAGACTGAAGCTTTCTTT
j_gene: TRBJ1-1
v_gene: TRBV7-9
abundance: NA
d_gene: NA

CDR3aa: CASSLVDSSNYGYTF
CDR3nt: TGTGCCAGCAGCTTGGTCGACTCCTCTAACTATGGCTACACCTTC
j_gene: TRBJ1-2
v_gene: TRBV5-6
abundance: NA
d_gene: NA

CDR3aa: CASSFLGQNSNQPQHF
CDR3nt: TGTGCCAGTAGCTTCCTGGGACAAAATAGCAATCAGCCCCAGCATTTT
j_gene: TRBJ1-5
v_gene: TRBV19
abundance: NA
d_gene: NA

CDR3aa: CASSMAGQGNTEAFF
CDR3nt: TGTGCCAGCAGTATGGCGGGACAGGGGAACACTGAAGCTTTCTTT
j_gene: TRBJ1-1
v_gene: TRBV6-5
abundance: few
d_gene: TRBD1

CDR3aa: CATSSGTSNYGYTF
CDR3nt: TGTGCCACCAGCAGCGGGACAAGTAACTATGGCTACACCTTC
j_gene: TRBJ1-2
v_gene: TRBV15
abundance: few
d_gene: NA

CDR3aa: CASSLDWGGYNEQFF
CDR3nt: TGTGCCAGCAGCTTGGACTGGGGGGGTTACAATGAGCAGTTCTTC
j_gene: TRBJ2-1
v_gene: TRBV7-2
abundance: NA
d_gene: TRBD2

CDR3aa: CASSLGARDSGNTIYF
CDR3nt: TGTGCCAGCAGCTTGGGGGCCCGGGACAGTGGAAACACCATATATTTT
j_gene: TRBJ1-3
v_gene: TRBV5-4
abundance: few
d_gene: TRBD1

CDR3aa: CASSLAGGFSGANVLTF
CDR3nt: TGCGCCAGCAGCTTGGCCGGCGGTTTCTCTGGGGCCAACGTCCTGACTTTC
j_gene: TRBJ2-6
v_gene: TRBV5-1
abundance: NA
d_gene: NA

CDR3aa: CASSRTSWDEQFF
CDR3nt: TGTGCCAGCAGCCGGACTAGCTGGGATGAGCAGTTCTTC
j_gene: TRBJ2-1
v_gene: TRBV7-2
abundance: NA
d_gene: TRBD2

CDR3aa: CASGGRNTEAFF
CDR3nt: TGTGCCAGCGGTGGCAGGAACACTGAAGCTTTCTTT
j_gene: TRBJ1-1
v_gene: TRBV5-4
abundance: NA
d_gene: NA

CDR3aa: CASSLAVGTQYF
CDR3nt: TGTGCCAGCAGCTTGGCCGTTGGCACGCAGTATTTT
j_gene: TRBJ2-3
v_gene: TRBV5-4
abundance: NA
d_gene: NA

CDR3aa: CASSPGNRQGNEQYF
CDR3nt: TGTGCCAGCTCACCAGGTAACAGACAGGGAAACGAGCAGTACTTC
j_gene: TRBJ2-7
v_gene: TRBV18
abundance: few
d_gene: TRBD1

CDR3aa: CASSSRLASYNEQFF
CDR3nt: TGTGCCAGCAGCTCTCGACTAGCCTCCTACAATGAGCAGTTCTTC
j_gene: TRBJ2-1
v_gene: TRBV11-2
abundance: few
d_gene: TRBD2

CDR3aa: CASSRGVSSYNEQFF
CDR3nt: TGCGCCAGCAGCCGGGGGGTCAGCTCCTACAATGAGCAGTTCTTC
j_gene: TRBJ2-1
v_gene: TRBV4-3
abundance: NA
d_gene: NA

CDR3aa: CSVDSPGGGLQSYNEQFF
CDR3nt: TGCAGCGTTGACTCCCCGGGGGGGGGCCTTCAGTCCTACAATGAGCAGTTCTTC
j_gene: TRBJ2-1
v_gene: TRBV29-1
abundance: NA
d_gene: TRBD2

CDR3aa: CASSLAAGERETQYF
CDR3nt: TGCGCCAGCAGCTTGGCAGCAGGGGAACGAGAGACCCAGTACTTC
j_gene: TRBJ2-5
v_gene: TRBV5-1
abundance: NA
d_gene: NA

CDR3aa: CASSGSAGQPQHF
CDR3nt: TGTGCCAGTAGCGGATCAGCGGGTCAGCCCCAGCATTTT
j_gene: TRBJ1-5
v_gene: TRBV19
abundance: many
d_gene: NA

CDR3aa: CATHQGWAGELFF
CDR3nt: TGTGCCACCCATCAGGGTTGGGCCGGGGAGCTGTTTTTT
j_gene: TRBJ2-2
v_gene: TRBV19
abundance: many
d_gene: NA

CDR3aa: CASSTLGGGQPQHF
CDR3nt: TGTGCCAGCAGTACCCTAGGGGGCGGTCAGCCCCAGCATTTT
j_gene: TRBJ1-5
v_gene: TRBV27
abundance: few
d_gene: TRBD1

CDR3aa: CASSVGTAYEQYF
CDR3nt: TGTGCCAGCAGCGTAGGGACAGCTTACGAGCAGTACTTC
j_gene: TRBJ2-7
v_gene: TRBV5-4
abundance: NA
d_gene: TRBD1

CDR3aa: CASSTGGYPRNTEAFF
CDR3nt: TGTGCCAGTAGCACAGGCGGCTATCCGCGGAACACTGAAGCTTTCTTT
j_gene: TRBJ1-1
v_gene: TRBV19
abundance: few
d_gene: NA

CDR3aa: CASSFSLAGGREQFF
CDR3nt: TGCGCCAGCAGCTTCTCGCTAGCGGGGGGCCGGGAGCAGTTCTTC
j_gene: TRBJ2-1
v_gene: TRBV5-1
abundance: NA
d_gene: TRBD2

CDR3aa: CASSLASGRYQETQYF
CDR3nt: TGCGCCAGCAGCTTGGCCAGCGGACGGTACCAAGAGACCCAGTACTTC
j_gene: TRBJ2-5
v_gene: TRBV5-1
abundance: NA
d_gene: NA

CDR3aa: CASSLADRANTEAFF
CDR3nt: TGTGCCAGCAGCTTAGCGGACAGAGCGAACACTGAAGCTTTCTTT
j_gene: TRBJ1-1
v_gene: TRBV7-8
abundance: few
d_gene: NA

CDR3aa: CASSYSGTGNEKLFF
CDR3nt: TGTGCCAGCAGTTACTCCGGGACAGGGAATGAAAAACTGTTTTTT
j_gene: TRBJ1-4
v_gene: TRBV6-5
abundance: few
d_gene: TRBD1

CDR3aa: CASSSRSLFGYTF
CDR3nt: TGTGCCAGCAGTTCCCGGTCCCTATTTGGCTACACCTTC
j_gene: TRBJ1-2
v_gene: TRBV27
abundance: NA
d_gene: NA

CDR3aa: CASSLTGTSGQETQYF
CDR3nt: TGCGCCAGCAGCTTAACCGGGACTAGCGGCCAAGAGACCCAGTACTTC
j_gene: TRBJ2-5
v_gene: TRBV5-1
abundance: NA
d_gene: TRBD2

CDR3aa: CASSLASGANTGELFF
CDR3nt: TGCGCCAGCAGCTTGGCCAGCGGGGCCAACACCGGGGAGCTGTTTTTT
j_gene: TRBJ2-2
v_gene: TRBV5-1
abundance: NA
d_gene: TRBD2

CDR3aa: CASSLNRDGQETQYF
CDR3nt: TGTGCCAGCAGCTTAAACAGGGACGGCCAAGAGACCCAGTACTTC
j_gene: TRBJ2-5
v_gene: TRBV7-9
abundance: NA
d_gene: NA